This TCR beta chain was sequenced for a study of a mutant IDH1 vaccine in newly diagnosed glioma. Looking at the study overall: Either 4-6 weeks after radiotherapy alone or alongside temozolomide, vaccination was begun. Study conclusions and caveats: Apparently unrelated to pseudoprogression were changes in the top peripheral T cell clonotypes. Overall, around 93% of patients had vaccine-induced immune responses.

The protocol was immunoSEQ multiplex PCR, while the TCRdb copy is restricted to in-frame clones and leaves out a portion. The profile shows more than 25,000 clones, 65% to 85% of them singletons. Indicated time point: week 5, during vaccination. The vaccine gave 300 ug of a 20-mer mutant IDH1 peptide subcutaneously per dose. On this clone itself: The antigen is unknown.

The sequencing used PBMCs, collected from a glioma patient whose treatment included an IDH1 peptide vaccine. The receptor comes from a man between 40 and 49 years old with glioma.

The chain's CDR3 is CASSWRGYNEQFF. CDR3 nucleotide sequence: TGCGCCAGCAGCTGGAGGGGTTACAATGAGCAGTTCTTC. The rearrangement links TRBV5-1 to TRBJ2-1, with D possibly matching TRBD2 (6 bases). The CDR3 totals 13 residues. Germline CDR1 reads SGHRS; CDR2 reads YFSETQ. Trimming removed 3 bases at V and 4 bases at J, with 8 bases between. Drawing the rest from reference TRBV5-1 and TRBJ2-1, the complete variable domain is KAGVTQTPRYLIKTRGQQVTLSCSPISGHRSVSWYQQTPGQGLQFLFEYFSETQRNKGNFPGRFSGRQFSNSRSEMNVSTLELGDSALYLCASSWRGYNEQFFGPGTRLTVL.